The source of this T cell receptor (beta chain) is a study of CD8+CD57+ T cells in acquired aplastic anemia. Across the study: DNA per sorted CD4+ or CD8+ sample ranged roughly 0.18 to 30 ug, averaging 3.2 ug.

Researchers used genomic DNA as the template to profile TCR beta VDJ and CDR3. TCRdb analysed the reads with MiXCR anew, one entry per CDR3 protein. The table lists about 160,000 distinct CDR3 sequences, around half of them singletons. This clonotype was seen a handful of times. Antigen: not known. Whoever was chosen for sequencing had shown CD8+CD57+ cell expansion by flow cytometry. The diagnosis in all patients was severe acquired aplastic anemia. Whole-study findings and limits: About 27 CD8+ CDR3 sequences were shared between patients and controls.

This CDR3 has 13 residues. Between the trimmed V and J ends, which lost 4 bases and 6 bases, there was a span of 15 bases. Germline V gene lookup returns CDR1 GTSNPN and CDR2 SVGIG (reference sequence). The chain is built from TRBV30 and TRBJ1-2, with D possibly being TRBD1 (6 bases). The source material was sorted CD4+, CD8+, or CD8+CD57+ T cells (not recorded which) from PBMCs. This sequence was found in a human donor with aplastic anemia. The CDR3 sequence is CAWTVGGIDGYTF. CDR3 nucleotide sequence: TGTGCCTGGACCGTAGGGGGAATAGATGGCTACACCTTC.